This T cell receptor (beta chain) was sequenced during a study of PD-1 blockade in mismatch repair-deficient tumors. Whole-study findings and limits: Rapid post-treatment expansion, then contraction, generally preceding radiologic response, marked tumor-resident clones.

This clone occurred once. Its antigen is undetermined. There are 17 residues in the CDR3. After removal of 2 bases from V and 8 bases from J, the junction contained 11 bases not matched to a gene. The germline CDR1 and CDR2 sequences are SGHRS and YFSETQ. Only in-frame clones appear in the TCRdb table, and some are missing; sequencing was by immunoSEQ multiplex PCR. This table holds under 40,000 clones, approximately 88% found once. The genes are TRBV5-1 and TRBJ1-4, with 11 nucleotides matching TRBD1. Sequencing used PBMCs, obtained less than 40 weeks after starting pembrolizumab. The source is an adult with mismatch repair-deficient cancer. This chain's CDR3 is CASSLNKDRGPQEKLFF. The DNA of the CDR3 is TGCGCCAGCAGCTTAAATAAGGACAGGGGGCCTCAAGAAAAACTGTTTTTT.